This TCR beta chain originates from a study of cytomegalovirus exposure and HLA in healthy donors. Every donor was a healthy person donating bone marrow. CDR3 length equals 14 residues. The V and J ends lost 6 bases and 0 bases respectively, with 11 bases between them. In germline, CDR1 is SNHLY, CDR2 FYNNEI. The PCR employed 60 Vbeta primers together with 13 Jbeta primers. The protocol was immunoSEQ multiplex PCR, while the TCRdb copy is restricted to in-frame clones and leaves out a portion. This table holds about 110,000 clones, 86% found once. Sequencing was done on a sample of PBMCs. This sequence was found in a man aged 35 to 55 in good health and CMV-seronegative. The chain has TRBV2 and TRBJ1-1; TRBD1 might be the D (6 bases). DNA of the CDR3: TGTGCCAGCAGCCGGACAGATATGAACACTGAAGCTTTCTTT. It is translated as CASSRTDMNTEAFF.